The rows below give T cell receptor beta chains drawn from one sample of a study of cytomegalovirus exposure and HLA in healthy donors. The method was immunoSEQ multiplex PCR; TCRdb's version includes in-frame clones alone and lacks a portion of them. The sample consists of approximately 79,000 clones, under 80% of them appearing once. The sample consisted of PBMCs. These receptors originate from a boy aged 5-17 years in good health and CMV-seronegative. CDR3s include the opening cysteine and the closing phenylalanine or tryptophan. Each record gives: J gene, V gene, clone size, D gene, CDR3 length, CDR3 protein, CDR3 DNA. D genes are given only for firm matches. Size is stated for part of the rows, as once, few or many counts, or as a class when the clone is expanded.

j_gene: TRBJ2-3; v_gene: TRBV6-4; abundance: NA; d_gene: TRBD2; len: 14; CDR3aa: CASSDSREPDTQYF; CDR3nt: TGTGCCAGCAGTGACTCGCGGGAGCCAGATACGCAGTATTTT
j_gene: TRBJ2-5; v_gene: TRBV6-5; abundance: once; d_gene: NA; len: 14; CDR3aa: CASSYEDSQETQYF; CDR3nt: TGTGCCAGCAGTTACGAGGACAGTCAAGAGACCCAGTACTTC
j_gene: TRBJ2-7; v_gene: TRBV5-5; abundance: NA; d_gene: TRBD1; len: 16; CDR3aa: CASSLLSGDRPWEQYF; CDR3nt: TGTGCCAGCAGCTTGCTCTCTGGGGACAGGCCGTGGGAGCAGTACTTC
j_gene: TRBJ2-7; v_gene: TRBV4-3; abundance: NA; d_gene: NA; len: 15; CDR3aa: CASSQDLGSSYEQYF; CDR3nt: TGCGCCAGCAGCCAAGATTTGGGCAGCTCCTACGAGCAGTACTTC
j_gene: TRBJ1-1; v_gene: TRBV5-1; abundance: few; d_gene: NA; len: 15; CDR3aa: CASSSLTGLNTEAFF; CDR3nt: TGCGCCAGCAGCTCACTGACAGGACTGAACACTGAAGCTTTCTTT
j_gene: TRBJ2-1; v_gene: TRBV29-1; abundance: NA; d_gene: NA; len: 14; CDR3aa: CSVVGASSYNEQFF; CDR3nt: TGCAGCGTTGTCGGTGCGAGCTCCTACAATGAGCAGTTCTTC
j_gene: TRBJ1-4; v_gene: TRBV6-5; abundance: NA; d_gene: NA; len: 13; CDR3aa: CASSGTSTGKLFF; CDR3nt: TGTGCCAGCAGTGGGACATCGACGGGAAAACTGTTTTTT
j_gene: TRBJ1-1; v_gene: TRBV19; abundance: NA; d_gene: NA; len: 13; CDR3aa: CASGQFMNTEAFF; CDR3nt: TGTGCCAGCGGACAGTTCATGAACACTGAAGCTTTCTTT
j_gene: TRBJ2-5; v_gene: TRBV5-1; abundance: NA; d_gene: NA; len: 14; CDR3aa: CASSARTGEETQYF; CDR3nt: TGCGCCAGCAGCGCTCGTACCGGGGAAGAGACCCAGTACTTC
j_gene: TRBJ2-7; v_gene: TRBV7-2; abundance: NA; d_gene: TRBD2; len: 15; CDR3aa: CASSSTSGVPYEQYF; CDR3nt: TGTGCCAGCAGTTCCACTAGCGGGGTACCCTACGAGCAGTACTTC
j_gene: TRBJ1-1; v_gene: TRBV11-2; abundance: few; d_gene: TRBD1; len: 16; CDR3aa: CASSLHRDRGNPEAFF; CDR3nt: TGTGCCAGCAGCTTACACCGGGACAGGGGGAATCCTGAAGCTTTCTTT
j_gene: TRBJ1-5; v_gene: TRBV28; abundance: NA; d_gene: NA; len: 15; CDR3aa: CASSLTGDSNQPQHF; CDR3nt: TGTGCCAGCAGTCTGACAGGAGATAGCAATCAGCCCCAGCATTTT
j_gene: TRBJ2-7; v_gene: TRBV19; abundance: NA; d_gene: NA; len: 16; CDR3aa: CASSIRGLSDSYEQYF; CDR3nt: TGTGCCAGTAGTATACGGGGACTTAGCGACTCCTACGAGCAGTACTTC
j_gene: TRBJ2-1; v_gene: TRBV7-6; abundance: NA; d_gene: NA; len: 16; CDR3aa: CASSLGRTAPHNEQFF; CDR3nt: TGTGCCAGCAGCTTAGGGAGGACAGCCCCACACAATGAGCAGTTCTTC
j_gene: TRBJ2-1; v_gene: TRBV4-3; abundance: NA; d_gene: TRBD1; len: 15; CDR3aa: CASSQGTGIYNEQFF; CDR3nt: TGCGCCAGCAGCCAAGGGACAGGGATCTACAATGAGCAGTTCTTC
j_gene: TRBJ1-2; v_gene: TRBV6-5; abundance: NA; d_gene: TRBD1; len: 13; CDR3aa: CASSAGQLNGYTF; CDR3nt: TGTGCCAGCAGTGCGGGACAGCTAAATGGCTACACCTTC
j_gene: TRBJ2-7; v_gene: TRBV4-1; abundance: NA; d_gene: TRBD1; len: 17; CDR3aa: CASSHETTGTGIYEQYF; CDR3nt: TGCGCCAGCAGCCACGAAACAACGGGGACAGGGATCTACGAGCAGTACTTC
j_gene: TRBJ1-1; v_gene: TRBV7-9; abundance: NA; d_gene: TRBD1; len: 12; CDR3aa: CASSPDRANAFF; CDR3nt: TGTGCCAGCAGCCCCGACAGGGCTAACGCTTTCTTT
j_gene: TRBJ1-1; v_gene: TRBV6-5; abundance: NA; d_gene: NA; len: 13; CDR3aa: CASSYGGITEAFF; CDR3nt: TGTGCCAGCAGTTACGGGGGGATCACTGAAGCTTTCTTT
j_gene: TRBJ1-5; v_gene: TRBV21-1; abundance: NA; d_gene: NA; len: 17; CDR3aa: CASSKARWDSKNQPQHF; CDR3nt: TGTGCCAGCAGCAAAGCGAGGTGGGACAGCAAAAATCAGCCCCAGCATTTT
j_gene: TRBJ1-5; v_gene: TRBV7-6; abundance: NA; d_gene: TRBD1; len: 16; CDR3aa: CASSPSGTGSNQPQHF; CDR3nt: TGTGCCAGCAGCCCATCCGGGACAGGGAGCAATCAGCCCCAGCATTTT
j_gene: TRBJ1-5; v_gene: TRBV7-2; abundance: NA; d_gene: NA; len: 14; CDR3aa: CASSPNLSNQPQHF; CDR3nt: TGTGCCAGCAGCCCTAACCTTAGCAATCAGCCCCAGCATTTT
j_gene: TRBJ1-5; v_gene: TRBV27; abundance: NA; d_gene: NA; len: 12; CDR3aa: CASSDINQPQHF; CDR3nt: TGTGCCAGTTCGGACATAAATCAGCCCCAGCATTTT